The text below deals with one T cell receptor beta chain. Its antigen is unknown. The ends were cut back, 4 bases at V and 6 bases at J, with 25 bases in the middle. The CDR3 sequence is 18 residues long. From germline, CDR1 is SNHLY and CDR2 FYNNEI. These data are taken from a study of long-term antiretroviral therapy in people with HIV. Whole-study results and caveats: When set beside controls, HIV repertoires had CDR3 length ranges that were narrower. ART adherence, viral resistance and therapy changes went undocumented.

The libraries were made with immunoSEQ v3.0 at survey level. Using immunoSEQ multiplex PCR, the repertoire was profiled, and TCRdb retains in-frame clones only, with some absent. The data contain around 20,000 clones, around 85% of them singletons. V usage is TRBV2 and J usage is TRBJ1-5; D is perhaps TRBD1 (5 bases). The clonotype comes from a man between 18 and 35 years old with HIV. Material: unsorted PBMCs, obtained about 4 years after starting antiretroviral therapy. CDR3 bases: TGTGCCAGCAGTGTGTTTTCCCCCAAACCGGGGGTCTCTCAGCCCCAGCATTTT. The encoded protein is CASSVFSPKPGVSQPQHF.